This T cell receptor (beta chain) was profiled in a study of HIV-infected children after antiretroviral therapy interruption. This clonotype was seen ten or more times. Germline V gene data show CDR1 as DFQATT and CDR2 as SNEGSKA (reference sequence). This CDR3 comprises 16 residues. Unmatched junction bases numbered 8, after V lost 0 bases and J lost 5 bases. The treatment was: PENTA 11 planned treatment interruption arm or continuous ART arm. The TCR library was built from RNA with a 3' RACE protocol and unique molecular identifiers. TCRdb passed the 3' RACE reads through MiXCR, listing each CDR3 protein once. The sample carries about 86,000 distinct CDR3 sequences, 6.9% recorded once.

Source: CD45RA+ CD4+ T cells from PBMCs, pooled from several time points, taken from a donor given antiretroviral therapy, either interrupted or continuous. Specified subset: naive CD4+ CD45RA+ CD45RO- T cells. The clonotype comes from a pool of human donors with HIV. The rearrangement links TRBV20-1 to TRBJ2-5; 11 nucleotides align to TRBD1. The CDR3 here is CSARDARGQGGETQYF. DNA for the CDR3: TGCAGTGCTAGAGATGCACGGGGACAGGGGGGCGAGACCCAGTACTTC.